This TCR beta chain was recovered during a study of control samples from healthy donors and cancer patients (dated by TCRdb to the early 2020s). The method was the immunoSEQ multiplex PCR assay. TCRdb holds this immuneACCESS table with in-frame rearrangements only. Some clones are missing; in checked studies, unresolved V genes explain under half, and the rest has no known cause. The sample includes 150,000 to 200,000 clones, with over 85% observed a single time. The top ten constitute about 12% of the sample. Concerning this clone itself: It lacks a known antigen. It has no much larger one-base neighbor in the sample; base qualities were not kept.

V drops 4 bases and J drops 11 bases, leaving 15 bases in between. CDR1 and CDR2 (SGDLS, YYNGEE) derive from the germline V gene. The CDR3 covers 12 residues, taking in both the cysteine and the phenylalanine. The kept DNA is CDR3 alone, 36 bases in frame from the first base. The chain is encoded by TRBV9 joined to TRBJ1-1, with the D gene not clear enough to name. The sequenced sample was blood. This sequence was found in a man between 25 and 39 years old in good health. CDR3 protein: CASSFRPVAAFF. The DNA sequence is as follows: TGTGCCAGCAGCTTTCGCCCGGTGGCGGCTTTCTTT. Here the CDR3 is joined to the reference TRBV9 and TRBJ1-1 genes, and the full variable domain is: DSGVTQTPKHLITATGQRVTLRCSPRSGDLSVYWYQQSLDQGLQFLIQYYNGEERAKGNILERFSAQQFPDLHSELNLSSLELGDSALYFCASSFRPVAAFFGQGTRLTVV.